This T cell receptor (beta chain) was observed in a study of CD8 T cells in Susac syndrome. A quantity of about 0.5 to 1 ug RNA underwent reverse transcription using random hexamers. Using its own MiXCR run on the immunoSEQ multiplex PCR reads, TCRdb lists one record per CDR3 protein. The table lists under 200,000 distinct CDR3 sequences, 90% to 95% of them singletons, with roughly 0.12% in the top ten. This TCR came from a human donor with Susac syndrome. The sample taken for sequencing was CD4+ T cells from PBMCs.

In DNA, the CDR3 is TGTGCCAGCAGCCAAGGGGGACAAGACAATGAGCAGTTCTTC. Translated: CASSQGGQDNEQFF. This chain connects TRBV3-1 to TRBJ2-1, with a weak D call TRBD1 (6 bases). The CDR3 has 14 amino acids. Germline lookup yields CDR1 LGHDT and CDR2 YNNKEL (reference sequence). V dropped 1 base and J dropped 5 bases, with 9 bases sitting between them.